These 29 T cell receptor beta chains came from one sample sequenced in a study of technical replicates of blood from a few donors. Sequencing was performed with immunoSEQ multiplex PCR; in TCRdb, only in-frame clones are kept and a portion is missing. The data show around 65,000 clones, 70% to 90% seen once. Sequenced: PBMCs. The receptors stem from a human donor in good health. Some clones in this sample may be carry-over from other donors' samples.

V gene TRBV27 combines with J gene TRBJ2-7, with 7 bases aligning to TRBD1. Germline assignment: CDR1 MNHEY and CDR2 SMNVEV (reference sequence). V shed 4 bases, J shed 2 bases, and the junction held 8 bases outside the gene matches. This CDR3 is 15 amino acids long. The CDR3 nucleotides read TGTGCCAGCAGTTATTCCGGGACAGCAACCTACGAGCAGTACTTC. Amino acids: CASSYSGTATYEQYF.

This rearrangement joins TRBV5-8 to TRBJ1-2; the D gene is possibly TRBD1 (5 bases). The CDR3 covers 13 residues. V shed 1 base and J shed 7 bases, with 11 bases lying between them. Germline V gene lookup returns CDR1 SGHTS and CDR2 YDEGEE. CDR3 amino acids: CASSLQGISGYTF. CDR3 sequence (DNA): TGTGCCAGCAGCTTGCAGGGCATCAGTGGCTACACCTTC.

There are a few counts of this clone. The J gene is TRBJ1-1, the V gene TRBV2, with D unresolved. CDR1 and CDR2 from the germline V gene are SNHLY and FYNNEI. The CDR3 length is 14 residues. V lost 4 bases to trimming and J lost 0 bases, with 9 bases between them. The CDR3 here is CASSVNRLNTEAFF. The CDR3 bases are TGTGCCAGCAGTGTTAACAGATTGAACACTGAAGCTTTCTTT.

This clone was seen a few times. The chain links TRBV2 to TRBJ1-2; 8 positions match TRBD1. Germline V gene lookup returns CDR1 SNHLY and CDR2 FYNNEI. The CDR3 loop spans 14 amino acids. V dropped 6 bases and J dropped 4; count of bases not matched to a gene: 7. The CDR3 loop reads CASRAGTGTYGYTF. The CDR3 coding sequence is TGTGCCAGCAGAGCCGGGACAGGAACCTATGGCTACACCTTC. Filled out from reference TRBV2 and TRBJ1-2, the complete variable domain reads EPEVTQTPSHQVTQMGQEVILRCVPISNHLYFYWYRQILGQKVEFLVSFYNNEISEKSEIFDDQFSVERPDGSNFTLKIRSTKLEDSAMYFCASRAGTGTYGYTFGSGTRLTVV.

The chain has TRBV11-2 and TRBJ2-1; 8 positions match TRBD2. Per germline, CDR1 SGHAT and CDR2 FQNNGV. The CDR3 runs to 15 residues. V trimming: 1 base; J trimming: 8 bases; junction bases outside the gene matches: 7. CDR3 amino acids: CASSLALAGRDEQFF. CDR3 in DNA: TGTGCCAGCAGCTTAGCATTAGCGGGAAGAGATGAGCAGTTCTTC.

The rearrangement links TRBV7-9 to TRBJ1-2; a possible D gene is TRBD1 (5 bases). There are 14 residues in the CDR3. The germline V gene has CDR1 SEHNR and CDR2 FQNEAQ (reference sequence). Deletions cut 1 base from V and 4 bases from J, with 10 bases between. In DNA, the CDR3 is TGTGCCAGCAGCTTAGGGGGGGAAGGCTATGGCTACACCTTC. This gives the protein CASSLGGEGYGYTF. The full variable domain, with the rest looked up from reference TRBV7-9 and TRBJ1-2, is DTGVSQNPRHKITKRGQNVTFRCDPISEHNRLYWYRQTLGQGPEFLTYFQNEAQLEKSRLLSDRFSAERPKGSFSTLEIQRTEQGDSAMYLCASSLGGEGYGYTFGSGTRLTVV.

This clone appeared once. The chain has TRBV7-8 and TRBJ2-3; D gene uncertain. The V end was cut by 4 bases, the J end by 0 bases, with 14 bases between. CDR1 is SGHVS and CDR2 is FQNEAQ in the germline V gene. The CDR3 runs to 16 residues. CDR3 sequence reads: CASSSARTASTDTQYF. The CDR3 nucleotides are TGTGCCAGCAGCTCAGCTCGAACAGCTAGCACAGATACGCAGTATTTT.

V and J are TRBV20-1 and TRBJ2-1; no clear D gene. Trimming removed 7 bases at V and 7 bases at J, with 8 bases between. CDR1 DFQATT and CDR2 SNEGSKA come from the germline V gene (reference sequence). CDR3 length: 10 residues. CDR3 in DNA: TGCAGTGGCGGTGTTAATGAGCAGTTCTTC. Its translation: CSGGVNEQFF.

This chain links TRBV5-6 with TRBJ2-2; D is unresolved. V was cut by 0 bases and J by 4 bases, with 7 bases left in between. CDR3 length equals 14 residues. Germline CDR1 and CDR2: SGHDT and YYEEEE. The CDR3 bases are TGTGCCAGCAGCTTGGTTCGTCTCACCGGGGAGCTGTTTTTT. This codes for CASSLVRLTGELFF.

The genes are TRBV7-3 and TRBJ1-3; D perhaps matches TRBD1 (5 bases). This CDR3 is 13 amino acids long. Trimming took 5 bases from V and 9 from J, leaving 14 bases between them. From germline, CDR1 is SGHTA and CDR2 FQGTGA. The CDR3 nucleotides read TGTGCCAGCAGCCAGTCCCAGGGAGGCACCATATATTTT. Translation gives CASSQSQGGTIYF. The variable domain in full, completed from reference TRBV7-3 and TRBJ1-3, reads GAGVSQTPSNKVTEKGKYVELRCDPISGHTALYWYRQSLGQGPEFLIYFQGTGAADDSGLPNDRFFAVRPEGSVSTLKIQRTERGDSAVYLCASSQSQGGTIYFGEGSWLTVV.

This rearrangement joins TRBV13 to TRBJ2-1, with D perhaps TRBD2 (6 bases). CDR1 is PRHDT, CDR2 FYEKMQ, per germline (reference sequence). The V end was cut by 5 bases, the J end by 9 bases, with 20 bases between. CDR3 length: 15 amino acids. The CDR3 DNA reads TGTGCCAGCAGCCAAGACAAGACTAGGAGTGTTGAGCAGTTCTTC. This encodes CASSQDKTRSVEQFF.

The chain is built from TRBV29-1 and TRBJ2-3; D is unclear. Germline V gives CDR1 SQVTM, CDR2 ANQGSEA. With 4 bases removed from V and 4 bases from J, the gap between germline ends came to 9 bases. This CDR3 has 12 amino acids. CDR3 protein: CSVGAAADTQYF. The CDR3, as DNA: TGCAGCGTTGGTGCGGCAGCAGATACGCAGTATTTT.

V usage is TRBV7-2 and J usage is TRBJ2-2; possibly TRBD2 for D (5 bases). Trimming shortened V by 4 bases and J by 4 bases, and 10 bases separated the two germline ends. CDR3 length equals 14 residues. The germline V gene has CDR1 SGHTA and CDR2 FQGNSA. The CDR3 DNA reads as TGTGCCAGCAGCTCGGACTTTTCCACCGGGGAGCTGTTTTTT. Protein sequence: CASSSDFSTGELFF.

This rearrangement joins TRBV7-9 to TRBJ2-7; 7 bases map to TRBD1. This CDR3 is built from 16 residues. Per the germline V gene, CDR1 is SEHNR and CDR2 is FQNEAQ (reference sequence). Trimming took 4 bases from V and 0 from J; bases not matched to a gene: 9. The CDR3 here is CASSSTGDRDSYEQYF. The CDR3, as DNA: TGTGCCAGCAGCTCAACAGGCGACAGGGACTCCTACGAGCAGTACTTC.

V usage is TRBV7-2 and J usage is TRBJ1-2; TRBD1 is a possible D gene (6 bases). There are 14 residues in the CDR3. The V end was cut by 2 bases, the J end by 7 bases, with 14 bases between. The V gene's germline CDR1 is SGHTA and CDR2 FQGNSA. This CDR3 is CASSLQQGTVGYTF. The CDR3 nucleotides are TGTGCCAGCAGCTTACAACAGGGTACTGTTGGCTACACCTTC. Variable domain in full (rest from reference TRBV7-2 and TRBJ1-2): GAGVSQSPSNKVTEKGKDVELRCDPISGHTALYWYRQSLGQGLEFLIYFQGNSAPDKSGLPSDRFSAERTGGSVSTLTIQRTQQEDSAVYLCASSLQQGTVGYTFGSGTRLTVV.

The rearrangement joins TRBV9 to TRBJ1-6; TRBD1 matches at 9 bases. The germline CDR1 and CDR2 sequences are SGDLS and YYNGEE. The CDR3 spans 15 residues. Trimming at V came to 3 bases and at J to 9 bases, leaving 7 bases not matched to a gene. The CDR3 reads CASSARDRDGSPLHF. The CDR3 DNA reads TGTGCCAGCAGCGCCCGGGACAGGGACGGTTCACCCCTCCACTTT.

V gene TRBV7-9 combines with J gene TRBJ2-3, with a possible D match to TRBD1 (6 bases). V lost 4 bases, J lost 5 bases, and 13 bases lay in between. CDR1 is SEHNR, CDR2 FQNEAQ, per germline (reference sequence). The CDR3 sequence is 14 residues long. Here the CDR3 reads CASSYGTRGDTQYF. The DNA of the CDR3 is TGTGCCAGCAGCTACGGGACAAGGGGAGATACGCAGTATTTT. The full variable domain, rest sourced from reference TRBV7-9 and TRBJ2-3, is DTGVSQNPRHKITKRGQNVTFRCDPISEHNRLYWYRQTLGQGPEFLTYFQNEAQLEKSRLLSDRFSAERPKGSFSTLEIQRTEQGDSAMYLCASSYGTRGDTQYFGPGTRLTVL.

The chain is built from TRBV7-6 and TRBJ2-1; tentatively, D is TRBD2 (6 bases). Trimming shortened V by 5 bases and J by 3 bases, and 17 bases separated the two germline ends. Germline CDR1 SGHVS, CDR2 FNYEAQ. The CDR3 runs 16 residues. The CDR3 is CASSQSIAEYYNEQFF. In nucleotides, the CDR3 is TGTGCCAGCAGCCAATCAATAGCGGAGTACTACAATGAGCAGTTCTTC.

The rearrangement joins TRBV10-2 to TRBJ1-2; D is unresolved. Per germline, CDR1 WSHSY and CDR2 SAAADI. Trimming left V 0 bases short and J 4 bases short, with 15 bases between. The CDR3 is made up of 16 amino acids. CDR3 sequence: CASSESIGHRGYGYTF. DNA for the CDR3: TGCGCCAGCAGTGAGTCGATAGGTCATCGGGGCTATGGCTACACCTTC.

This sequence joins TRBV27 and TRBJ2-7; 8 positions match TRBD2. Losses at the gene ends were 6 bases for V and 0 bases for J; bases not matched to a gene: 13. Germline CDR1 is MNHEY and CDR2 is SMNVEV (reference sequence). The length of the CDR3 is 17 residues. CDR3 nucleotides: TGTGCCAGCAGCCCCGGGACTAGGACTCAAACCTCCTACGAGCAGTACTTC. Translation: CASSPGTRTQTSYEQYF.

This clone was observed a few times. The V and J genes are TRBV5-1 and TRBJ1-1, with a tentative D call TRBD1 (6 bases). Trimming removed 3 bases at V and 1 base at J, with 10 bases between. From germline, CDR1 is SGHRS and CDR2 YFSETQ. The CDR3 loop spans 14 amino acids. CDR3 amino acids: CASSSGTPNTEAFF. In nucleotides, the CDR3 is TGCGCCAGCAGCTCCGGGACACCGAACACTGAAGCTTTCTTT.

This chain connects TRBV2 to TRBJ2-3, with TRBD1 matching over 9 bases. The trim removed 6 bases at V and 1 base at J, leaving 2 bases unmatched. The CDR3 has 14 residues. In germline, CDR1 is SNHLY, CDR2 FYNNEI. The CDR3 DNA follows: TGTGCCAGCAGAGACAGGGGGGGCACAGATACGCAGTATTTT. It specifies CASRDRGGTDTQYF.

The V call is TRBV30, the J call TRBJ1-6, with TRBD1 identical over 7 bases. From germline, CDR1 is GTSNPN and CDR2 SVGIG (reference sequence). The CDR3 covers 15 residues. Unmatched junction bases numbered 6, after V lost 2 bases and J lost 5 bases. CDR3 sequence (DNA): TGTGCCTGGAGTAGAAGGGGGACAGATAATTCACCCCTCCACTTT. This sequence encodes CAWSRRGTDNSPLHF.

This sequence joins TRBV6-1 and TRBJ1-3, with TRBD1 matching over 9 bases. Germline lookup yields CDR1 MNHNS and CDR2 SASEGT. This CDR3 region has 17 residues. Trimming took 4 bases from V and 0 from J; bases not matched to a gene: 7. The CDR3 region has the DNA TGTGCCAGCAGTGGAACCGGGACAGGGCCCTCTGGAAACACCATATATTTT. Translation: CASSGTGTGPSGNTIYF.

The V and J genes are TRBV7-8 and TRBJ2-7, with 7 bases matching TRBD2. Per the germline V gene, CDR1 is SGHVS and CDR2 is FQNEAQ. The CDR3 runs to 13 residues. After removal of 4 bases from V and 5 bases from J, the junction contained 5 bases not matched to a gene. CDR3 sequence reads: CASSSSSGNEQYF. CDR3 nucleotide sequence: TGTGCCAGCAGCTCCTCTAGCGGTAACGAGCAGTACTTC. The whole variable domain, filled in from reference TRBV7-8 and TRBJ2-7, reads GAGVSQSPRYKVAKRGQDVALRCDPISGHVSLFWYQQALGQGPEFLTYFQNEAQLDKSGLPSDRFFAERPEGSVSTLKIQRTQQEDSAVYLCASSSSSGNEQYFGPGTRLTVT.

This clone was observed a few times. This chain uses TRBV30 with TRBJ1-1; D perhaps matches TRBD1 (5 bases). The length of the CDR3 is 12 residues. V shed 5 bases and J shed 9 bases, with 16 bases lying between them. Germline loops: CDR1 GTSNPN, CDR2 SVGIG (reference sequence). CDR3 sequence reads: CAWGDLTPKAFF. DNA for the CDR3: TGTGCCTGGGGGGACTTAACGCCTAAAGCTTTCTTT.

This clone was observed at least ten times. This chain links TRBV7-9 with TRBJ1-1, with TRBD1 matching 9 bases. Losses at the gene ends were 3 bases for V and 4 bases for J; bases not matched to a gene: 3. The length of the CDR3 is 14 residues. Germline V lookup: CDR1 SEHNR, CDR2 FQNEAQ (reference sequence). The CDR3 here is CASSFRDRATEAFF. DNA for the CDR3: TGTGCCAGCAGCTTCCGGGACAGGGCCACTGAAGCTTTCTTT.

The genes are TRBV27 and TRBJ2-1, with 10 bases aligning to TRBD1. This CDR3 is built from 18 residues. The germline V gene has CDR1 MNHEY and CDR2 SMNVEV (reference sequence). Losses at the gene ends were 6 bases for V and 0 bases for J; bases not matched to a gene: 11. As DNA, the CDR3 is TGTGCCAGCAGCAAGGACAGGGGGAGACAAACCTCCTACAATGAGCAGTTCTTC. Translating gives CASSKDRGRQTSYNEQFF.

The chain uses TRBV10-2 and TRBJ1-1, with 8 bases lining up with TRBD1. Germline CDR1 and CDR2: WSHSY and SAAADI. This CDR3 comprises 13 residues. Trimming at V came to 8 bases and at J to 3 bases, leaving 5 bases not matched to a gene. The DNA of the CDR3 is TGCGCCAGCCGGACAGGGCTTTACACTGAAGCTTTCTTT. It yields the protein CASRTGLYTEAFF.